This TCR beta chain came from a study of CD8 T cells in Susac syndrome. The germline V gene encodes CDR1 MDHEN and CDR2 SYDVKM. V lost 7 bases and J 8 bases, leaving 17 bases between the germline ends. The CDR3 contains 13 residues. Study-wide results and limits: The number of individuals included in the study's TCR sequencing and HLA analysis was acknowledged as relatively small.

TCR beta sequences were obtained from blood CD8+ and CD4+ T cells. The TEMRA cells underwent FACS enrichment, while the CD8+ and CD4+ T cells underwent negative isolation. Worth noting for this clonotype: Its antigen is still unknown.

With random hexamers, roughly 0.45 to 1 ug RNA was reverse transcribed. Multiplex immunoSEQ PCR targeted 54 Vbeta and 13 Jbeta TCR beta segments. TCRdb used MiXCR to reprocess the immunoSEQ multiplex PCR reads, holding one entry per CDR3 protein. The sample includes approximately 150,000 distinct CDR3 sequences, under 95% of them seen just once. This chain uses TRBV28 with TRBJ1-1; tentatively, D is TRBD1 (6 bases). The receptor's source is a human donor in good health. The material sequenced was CD4+ T cells from PBMCs. The CDR3 spells CASTLGAGGEAFF. The CDR3 DNA is TGTGCCAGCACCCTGGGGGCGGGAGGGGAAGCTTTCTTT.